Shown below are 26 T cell receptor beta chains from a single sample sequenced in a study of cytomegalovirus exposure and HLA in healthy donors. Use of 60 Vbeta and 13 Jbeta primers characterized the PCR. Repertoires were generated with immunoSEQ multiplex PCR, while TCRdb's copy carries only in-frame clones and drops some. The table records around 91,000 clones, around 84% of them present only once. Sequencing used PBMCs. Every receptor here comes from a man younger than 30 in good health and CMV-seronegative.

The chain carries TRBV11-3 and TRBJ2-7; no definite D call. This CDR3 has 13 residues. V lost 2 bases and J lost 6, with 11 bases in between. CDR1 and CDR2 (germline): SGHNT, YENEEA. CDR3 sequence reads: CASSLPRSSEQYF. CDR3 DNA sequence: TGTGCCAGCAGCTTACCGAGGAGTTCCGAGCAGTACTTC.

The chain uses TRBV11-3 and TRBJ2-1; 11 bases map to TRBD2. CDR3 length equals 15 residues. The J segment lost 4 bases and the V segment lost 1 base, leaving 0 bases of the junction unmatched. Germline loops: CDR1 SGHNT, CDR2 YENEEA. CDR3 DNA: TGTGCCAGCAGCTTAGGGACTAGCGGGTACAATGAGCAGTTCTTC. This gives the protein CASSLGTSGYNEQFF.

The genes are TRBV10-3 and TRBJ1-6, with 10 nucleotides matching TRBD1. CDR1 and CDR2 (germline): ENHRY, SYGVKD. This CDR3 is built from 17 residues. The J segment lost 8 bases and the V segment lost 0 bases, leaving 7 bases of the junction unmatched. CDR3 bases: TGTGCCATCAGTGAGTCGACTCGTGGGACAGGGGATTCACCCCTCCACTTT. Translated: CAISESTRGTGDSPLHF.

The chain employs TRBV28 and TRBJ1-5; TRBD1 matches at 9 bases. Losses at the gene ends were 7 bases for V and 5 bases for J; bases not matched to a gene: 9. This CDR3 region has 15 residues. Per the germline V gene, CDR1 is MDHEN and CDR2 is SYDVKM. CDR3 sequence reads: CASTRTGGPHQPQHF. CDR3 bases: TGTGCCAGCACTCGAACAGGGGGCCCCCATCAGCCCCAGCATTTT.

This chain links TRBV30 with TRBJ1-1; D might be TRBD1 (5 bases). The CDR3 sequence is 11 residues long. Deletions cut 6 bases from V and 1 base from J, with 6 bases between. Germline CDR1 and CDR2: GTSNPN and SVGIG (reference sequence). CDR3 DNA sequence: TGTGCCTGCCAGGGGAACACTGAAGCTTTCTTT. This encodes CACQGNTEAFF. Full variable domain (missing parts from reference TRBV30 and TRBJ1-1): SQTIHQWPATLVQPVGSPLSLECTVEGTSNPNLYWYRQAAGRGLQLLFYSVGIGQISSEVPQNLSASRPQDRQFILSSKKLLLSDSGFYLCACQGNTEAFFGQGTRLTVV.

This clone has a handful of counts. The chain carries TRBV4-1 and TRBJ2-7; D perhaps matches TRBD2 (6 bases). The CDR3 loop spans 14 amino acids. CDR1 is MGHRA and CDR2 is YSYEKL in the germline V gene. V lost 0 bases and J 6 bases, leaving 12 bases between the germline ends. DNA of the CDR3: TGCGCCAGCAGCCAAGATTACGGGGGTTTCGAGCAGTACTTC. Translating gives CASSQDYGGFEQYF.

The chain has TRBV2 and TRBJ1-5; 9 bases agree with TRBD1. The CDR3 covers 17 residues. The ends lost 6 bases at V and 3 bases at J; junction bases unmatched: 12. Germline V gene lookup returns CDR1 SNHLY and CDR2 FYNNEI. The CDR3, as DNA: TGTGCCAGCAGCGAGGATGTCGGGACAGGGTACAATCAGCCCCAGCATTTT. Its translation: CASSEDVGTGYNQPQHF.

The V gene is TRBV15, the J gene TRBJ2-7, with a weak D call TRBD1 (5 bases). V lost 0 bases, J lost 4 bases, and 13 bases lay in between. The CDR3 runs 15 residues. The V gene's germline CDR1 is LNHNV and CDR2 YYDKDF (reference sequence). The CDR3 DNA reads as TGTGCCACCAGCAGAGAGAGAAAGCAGGGTTACGAGCAGTACTTC. It encodes CATSRERKQGYEQYF.

The chain has TRBV27 and TRBJ2-7; the match to TRBD1 covers 8 bases. CDR3 length equals 16 residues. Per germline, CDR1 MNHEY and CDR2 SMNVEV (reference sequence). The V and J ends lost 3 bases and 6 bases, in that order; junction bases with no gene match: 13. The CDR3 loop is CASSLFTGTGAPEQYF. The CDR3 nucleotides are TGTGCCAGCAGTTTGTTCACCGGGACAGGAGCGCCCGAGCAGTACTTC.

J is TRBJ1-2 and V is TRBV6-5; tentative D call: TRBD1 (6 bases). Germline V gene lookup returns CDR1 MNHEY and CDR2 SVGAGI. The V gene lost 6 bases and the J gene lost 13 bases, with 18 bases spanning the gap. This CDR3 region has 12 residues. DNA of the CDR3: TGTGCCAGCAGCCGACAATCGGACAGCTTCACCTTC. The encoded protein is CASSRQSDSFTF.

As for this clone: The same CDR3 is also encoded by other DNA sequences in this sample. This chain uses TRBV15 with TRBJ1-2, with 10 bases aligning to TRBD1. This CDR3 contains 16 residues. Germline V gene lookup returns CDR1 LNHNV and CDR2 YYDKDF (reference sequence). Losses at the gene ends were 0 bases for V and 8 bases for J; bases not matched to a gene: 9. CDR3 sequence: CATSRDFVGQGGGYTF. The CDR3 coding sequence is TGTGCCACCAGCAGAGACTTCGTAGGACAGGGGGGCGGCTACACCTTC.

The CDR3, as DNA: TGTGCCAGCAGTGAATATCCGGGAGAGACCCAGTACTTC. Translating gives CASSEYPGETQYF. The V call is TRBV25-1, the J call TRBJ2-5; the D is unclear. Trimming shortened V by 0 bases and J by 4 bases, and 6 bases separated the two germline ends. The CDR3 covers 13 residues. Germline assignment: CDR1 MGHDK and CDR2 SYGVNS. Variable domain in full (rest from reference TRBV25-1 and TRBJ2-5): EADIYQTPRYLVIGTGKKITLECSQTMGHDKMYWYQQDPGMELHLIHYSYGVNSTEKGDLSSESTVSRIRTEHFPLTLESARPSHTSQYLCASSEYPGETQYFGPGTRLLVL.

V usage is TRBV2 and J usage is TRBJ2-7, with D possibly TRBD1 on 6 matching bases. Germline V lookup: CDR1 SNHLY, CDR2 FYNNEI. The CDR3 extends over 17 amino acids. The ends were cut back, 1 base at V and 2 bases at J, with 18 bases in the middle. CDR3 sequence (DNA): TGTGCCAGCAGTGAAGATTGGACAGACCTGGCTACCTACGAGCAGTACTTC. Translating gives CASSEDWTDLATYEQYF. The whole variable domain, filled in from reference TRBV2 and TRBJ2-7, reads EPEVTQTPSHQVTQMGQEVILRCVPISNHLYFYWYRQILGQKVEFLVSFYNNEISEKSEIFDDQFSVERPDGSNFTLKIRSTKLEDSAMYFCASSEDWTDLATYEQYFGPGTRLTVT.

The V call is TRBV18, the J call TRBJ1-2, with a weak D call TRBD1 (6 bases). The CDR3 loop spans 13 amino acids. V shed 7 bases and J shed 3 bases, with 12 bases lying between them. CDR1 is KGHSH, CDR2 LQKENI, per germline. The CDR3 reads CASYETGHYGYTF. The CDR3 DNA sequence: TGTGCCAGCTACGAGACAGGTCACTATGGCTACACCTTC.

The V gene is TRBV28, the J gene TRBJ1-2; TRBD1 matches 9 bases. This CDR3 is 17 amino acids long. Losses at the gene ends were 6 bases for V and 3 bases for J; bases not matched to a gene: 14. From germline, CDR1 is MDHEN and CDR2 SYDVKM. CDR3 nucleotides: TGTGCCAGCAGATCACCGGGACAGGGCATCTATGACTATGGCTACACCTTC. It encodes CASRSPGQGIYDYGYTF.

The chain uses TRBV28 and TRBJ1-1; tentatively, D is TRBD1 (5 bases). V lost 1 base and J 2 bases, leaving 11 bases between the germline ends. Germline CDR1 and CDR2: MDHEN and SYDVKM. This CDR3 comprises 15 residues. In DNA, the CDR3 is TGTGCCAGCAGTTTATCGGTGGGGCCCAACACTGAAGCTTTCTTT. Amino acid sequence: CASSLSVGPNTEAFF. Based on the CDR3 plus reference TRBV28 and TRBJ1-1, the full variable domain is DVKVTQSSRYLVKRTGEKVFLECVQDMDHENMFWYRQDPGLGLRLIYFSYDVKMKEKGDIPEGYSVSREKKERFSLILESASTNQTSMYLCASSLSVGPNTEAFFGQGTRLTVV.

The rearrangement joins TRBV28 to TRBJ1-5; 7 bases line up with TRBD1. The germline V gene encodes CDR1 MDHEN and CDR2 SYDVKM. The CDR3 has 12 residues. V lost 8 bases to trimming and J lost 5 bases; unmatched junction nucleotides: 3. CDR3 residues: CASLTGDQPQHF. CDR3 sequence (DNA): TGTGCCAGCCTCACAGGGGATCAGCCCCAGCATTTT. Filled out from reference TRBV28 and TRBJ1-5, the complete variable domain reads DVKVTQSSRYLVKRTGEKVFLECVQDMDHENMFWYRQDPGLGLRLIYFSYDVKMKEKGDIPEGYSVSREKKERFSLILESASTNQTSMYLCASLTGDQPQHFGDGTRLSIL.

The V and J genes are TRBV5-5 and TRBJ2-7; TRBD1 agrees at 10 bases. The trim removed 3 bases at V and 3 bases at J, leaving 0 bases unmatched. The CDR3 consists of 13 residues. Germline values: CDR1 SGHKS, CDR2 YYEKEE (reference sequence). The CDR3 DNA is TGTGCCAGCAGCTGGACAGGGGGCTACGAGCAGTACTTC. Translation gives CASSWTGGYEQYF.

With regard to this clone: Other DNA sequences in this specimen translate into the identical CDR3. V and J are TRBV6-5 and TRBJ1-1; no definite D call. Deletions cut 0 bases from V and 2 bases from J, with 4 bases between. CDR3 length: 13 amino acids. CDR1 is MNHEY, CDR2 SVGAGI, per germline. CDR3 bases: TGTGCCAGCAGTTACTCGCGAAACACTGAAGCTTTCTTT. This translates into CASSYSRNTEAFF.

This clone appeared once. The gene calls are TRBV5-1 and TRBJ2-5; 9 bases line up with TRBD2. The junction had 5 bases not matched to a gene; V was cut back by 0 bases and J by 2 bases. The CDR3 spans 16 residues. The germline CDR1 and CDR2 sequences are SGHRS and YFSETQ. DNA of the CDR3: TGCGCCAGCAGCTTGGTCTCAGGACTAGCGCAAGAGACCCAGTACTTC. The encoded protein is CASSLVSGLAQETQYF.

This clone was detected a few times. This sequence joins TRBV7-8 and TRBJ1-1, with D perhaps matching TRBD1 (5 bases). The germline CDR1 and CDR2 sequences are SGHVS and FQNEAQ. The CDR3 is 14 amino acids. Trimming pared 1 base from V and 4 bases from J, leaving 10 bases between. The CDR3 DNA sequence: TGTGCCAGCAGCTTAGTCGCAGGGCCCACTGAAGCTTTCTTT. Its translation: CASSLVAGPTEAFF.

This clone was seen more than once but under ten times. CDR3 in amino acids: CASRGTQGLGTEAFF. The CDR3 DNA follows: TGTGCCAGCAGAGGAACACAGGGATTGGGCACTGAAGCTTTCTTT. The chain couples TRBV6-1 to TRBJ1-1; tentative D call: TRBD1 (6 bases). The germline V gene encodes CDR1 MNHNS and CDR2 SASEGT. This CDR3 is built from 15 residues. The V end was cut by 6 bases, the J end by 4 bases, with 18 bases between.

The rearrangement links TRBV18 to TRBJ2-7; D perhaps matches TRBD1 (6 bases). Germline CDR1 KGHSH, CDR2 LQKENI. Trimming stripped 5 bases from V and 4 bases from J, with 12 bases between. The CDR3 extends over 13 amino acids. Written as DNA, the CDR3 is TGTGCCAGCTCATTACAGGGTCGGTACGAGCAGTACTTC. This encodes CASSLQGRYEQYF. The full variable domain, its missing parts supplied by reference TRBV18 and TRBJ2-7, is NAGVMQNPRHLVRRRGQEARLRCSPMKGHSHVYWYRQLPEEGLKFMVYLQKENIIDESGMPKERFSAEFPKEGPSILRIQQVVRGDSAAYFCASSLQGRYEQYFGPGTRLTVT.

The V and J genes are TRBV2 and TRBJ2-2, with TRBD1 as a possible D gene (5 bases). Germline CDR1 is SNHLY and CDR2 is FYNNEI. The CDR3 has 14 residues. The ends were cut back, 7 bases at V and 6 bases at J, with 15 bases in the middle. The CDR3 region has the DNA TGTGCCAGCAACTCCCCAGGGTTGGCCGGGGAGCTGTTTTTT. This gives the protein CASNSPGLAGELFF.

The chain uses TRBV2 and TRBJ2-7; 10 bases line up with TRBD1. V dropped 7 bases and J dropped 7; count of bases not matched to a gene: 10. CDR1 is SNHLY, CDR2 FYNNEI, per germline. The CDR3 has 14 amino acids. The CDR3 region has the DNA TGTGCCAGCAATTTCGACAGGGGGCCAAGGGAGCAGTACTTC. It encodes CASNFDRGPREQYF.

The V and J genes are TRBV7-8 and TRBJ1-5; D gene ambiguous. V gave up 0 bases and J gave up 3 bases, with 9 bases separating them. The CDR3 is made up of 15 amino acids. Germline V gives CDR1 SGHVS, CDR2 FQNEAQ. CDR3 nucleotides: TGTGCCAGCAGCTTAGCGCACGGTAACAATCAGCCCCAGCATTTT. Protein: CASSLAHGNNQPQHF.